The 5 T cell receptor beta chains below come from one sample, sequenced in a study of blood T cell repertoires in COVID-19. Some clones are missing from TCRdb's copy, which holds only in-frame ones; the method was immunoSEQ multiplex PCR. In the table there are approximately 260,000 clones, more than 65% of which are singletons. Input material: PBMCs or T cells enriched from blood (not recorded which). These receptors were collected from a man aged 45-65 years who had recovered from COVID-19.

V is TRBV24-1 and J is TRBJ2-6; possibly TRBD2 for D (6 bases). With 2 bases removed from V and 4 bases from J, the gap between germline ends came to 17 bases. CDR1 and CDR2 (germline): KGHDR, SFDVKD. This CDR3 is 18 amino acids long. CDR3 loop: CATSDWGGDPGGANVLTF. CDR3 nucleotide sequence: TGTGCCACCAGTGATTGGGGCGGGGACCCGGGCGGGGCCAACGTCCTGACTTTC.

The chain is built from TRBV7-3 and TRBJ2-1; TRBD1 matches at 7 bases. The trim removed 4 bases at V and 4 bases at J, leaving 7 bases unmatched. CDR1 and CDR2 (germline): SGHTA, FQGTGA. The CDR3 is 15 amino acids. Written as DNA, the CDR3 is TGTGCCAGCAGCTCCCCAGGGGGTGCTTACAATGAGCAGTTCTTC. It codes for CASSSPGGAYNEQFF.

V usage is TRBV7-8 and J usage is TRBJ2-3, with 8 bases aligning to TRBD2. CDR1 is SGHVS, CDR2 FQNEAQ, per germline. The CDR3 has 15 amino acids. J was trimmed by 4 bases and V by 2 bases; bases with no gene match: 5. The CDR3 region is CASSLRDGRADTQYF. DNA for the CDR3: TGTGCCAGCAGCTTAAGAGACGGGAGGGCAGATACGCAGTATTTT.

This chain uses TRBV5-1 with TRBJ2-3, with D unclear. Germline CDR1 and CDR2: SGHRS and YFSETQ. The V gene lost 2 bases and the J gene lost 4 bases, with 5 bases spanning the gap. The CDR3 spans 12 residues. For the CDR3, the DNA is TGCGCCAGCAGCTTCGAGGCAGATACGCAGTATTTT. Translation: CASSFEADTQYF.

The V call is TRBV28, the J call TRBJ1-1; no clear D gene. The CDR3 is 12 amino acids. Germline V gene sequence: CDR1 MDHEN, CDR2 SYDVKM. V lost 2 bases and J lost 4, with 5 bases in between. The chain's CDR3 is CASSLRGTEAFF. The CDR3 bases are TGTGCCAGCAGTTTACGGGGCACTGAAGCTTTCTTT.